This T cell receptor (beta chain) was retrieved from a study of OX40 agonist ivuxolimab in advanced cancers. On the study more broadly: The treatment was a fully human IgG2 OX40 agonist, ivuxolimab. Of the participants, roughly 40% had some prior anti-PD-1, anti-PD-L1 or anti-CTLA-4 therapy, which was allowed. Findings and caveats of the study: Blood T cells, both CD4+ and CD8+, expanded clonally by week 6 at 0.1 to 3.0 mg/kg. Expanded clones were, on average, more numerous in CD8+ T cells than in CD4+.

Germline V gives CDR1 SGHVS, CDR2 FQNEAQ. The CDR3 loop spans 15 amino acids. Trimming cost V 3 bases and J 0 bases; bases outside gene matches: 4. This clone appeared once. Antigen: not known. Assay used: immunoSEQ multiplex PCR; TCRdb lists only in-frame clones, some missing. Of tens of thousands of clones in the sample, roughly nine tenths were seen once. The rearrangement uses TRBV7-8 and TRBJ2-7; 8 positions match TRBD2. This receptor was obtained from an adult with an advanced solid tumor such as melanoma, head and neck, liver or kidney cancer. The sequencing here drew on CD4+ or CD8+ T cells sorted from blood, taken in a trial of the OX40 agonist ivuxolimab. CDR3 sequence reads: CASSFSSGSSYEQYF. The CDR3 DNA is TGTGCCAGCAGCTTTTCAAGCGGGAGCTCCTACGAGCAGTACTTC.